These 28 T cell receptor beta chains were sequenced from one sample in a study of post-analysis software for immune sequencing data. Incorporated into the TCR beta cDNA libraries were unique molecular identifiers, which served to reduce PCR and sequencing biases. TCRdb ran MiXCR on the PCR reads and lists one entry per CDR3 protein. Of some 160,000 distinct CDR3 sequences in the sample, under 40% are singletons; the top ten hold under 30%. Specimen: blood, collected after autologous hematopoietic stem cell transplantation. All receptors derive from a girl aged 5-17 years with multiple sclerosis.

V and J are TRBV15 and TRBJ2-7; tentative D call: TRBD2 (7 bases). The tail of the sequence fits TRBJ2-5 better, so the J call may be wrong. The germline V gene encodes CDR1 LNHNV and CDR2 YYDKDF (reference sequence). This CDR3 is built from 15 residues. The CDR3: CATSRGGGPQETQYF. The CDR3 DNA follows: TGTGCCACCAGCAGAGGCGGGGGCCCGCAAGAGACCCAGTACTTC.

There are a few counts of this clonotype. This chain uses TRBV7-3 with TRBJ2-2; tentatively, D is TRBD1 (6 bases). Germline V lookup: CDR1 SGHTA, CDR2 FQGTGA. This CDR3 spans 15 amino acids. Deletions cut 5 bases from V and 2 bases from J, with 12 bases between. The chain's CDR3 is CASSKDRRNTGELFF. The CDR3 bases are TGTGCCAGCAGCAAAGACAGGAGAAACACCGGGGAGCTGTTTTTT.

In nucleotides, the CDR3 is TGTGCCTGTAGCGGCAAGGGACTAGCGGGTTACGAGCAGTACTTC. It specifies CACSGKGLAGYEQYF. The chain combines TRBV30 with TRBJ2-5, with TRBD2 identical over 12 bases. The DNA matches TRBJ2-7 better at its end, which makes the J call doubtful. The CDR3 contains 15 residues. Germline V gives CDR1 GTSNPN, CDR2 SVGIG (reference sequence).

A few counts support this clonotype. The chain combines TRBV29-1 with TRBJ1-2, with TRBD1 matching over 7 bases. Germline CDR1 SQVTM, CDR2 ANQGSEA. This CDR3 contains 11 residues. In nucleotides, the CDR3 is TGCATGGGAGAGGGGGCTGGTGGCTACACCTTC. Its translation is CMGEGAGGYTF.

The V gene is TRBV20-1, the J gene TRBJ2-3; 14 nucleotides agree with TRBD2. The CDR3 contains 16 residues. Trimming removed 6 bases from V and 7 bases from J; junction bases left unmatched: 12. The germline V gene encodes CDR1 DFQATT and CDR2 SNEGSKA (reference sequence). The CDR3 sequence is CSAPAGLAGGYNTQYF. Written as DNA, the CDR3 is TGCAGTGCCCCCGCCGGACTAGCGGGAGGATACAATACGCAGTATTTT.

The table lists this clonotype with a few counts. The chain joins TRBV18 to TRBJ1-2, with D unclear. This CDR3 is 14 amino acids long. In germline, CDR1 is KGHSH, CDR2 LQKENI. V was clipped by 2 bases and J by 0 bases, with 7 bases between them. The CDR3 DNA is TGTGCCAGCTCACCAGAGGACTCTAACTATGGCTACACCTTC. Translating it yields CASSPEDSNYGYTF.

This clonotype has more than one count but fewer than ten. The rearrangement joins TRBV19 to TRBJ1-6; 9 bases fit TRBD1. CDR1 is LNHDA, CDR2 SQIVND, per germline (reference sequence). With 7 bases clipped from V and 6 bases from J, the junction kept 10 bases outside the gene matches. The CDR3 totals 16 residues. CDR3 DNA sequence: TGTGCCAGTACCTCGAGGACAGGGGATGGTAATTCACCCCTCCACTTT. Protein product: CASTSRTGDGNSPLHF.

This clonotype has just a few counts. This sequence joins TRBV6-1 and TRBJ2-1, with TRBD1 identical over 8 bases. CDR1 is MNHNS, CDR2 SASEGT, per germline. The length of the CDR3 is 18 residues. J lost 7 bases, V lost 1 base, and 15 bases had no gene match. CDR3 loop: CASSEERGYRGDENEQFF. Here the CDR3 DNA reads TGTGCCAGCAGTGAAGAGAGGGGGTACAGGGGGGATGAGAATGAGCAGTTCTTC.

As for this clonotype: A much larger clone sits a single nucleotide away, making a read error possible. The V gene is TRBV12-3 or TRBV12-4, the J gene TRBJ2-1; the match to TRBD2 covers 9 bases. The trim removed 5 bases at V and 7 bases at J, leaving 6 bases unmatched. The CDR3 is made up of 14 amino acids. CDR3 DNA sequence: TGTGCCAGCAGTCGCATAGCGGGAGCGAATGAGCAGTTCTTC. Encoded protein: CASSRIAGANEQFF.

The chain combines TRBV10-3 with TRBJ1-1, with TRBD1 matching over 9 bases. CDR1 is ENHRY and CDR2 is SYGVKD in the germline V gene. V was pared by 5 bases and J by 4 bases, with 8 bases of the junction left unmatched. This CDR3 spans 15 amino acids. CDR3 sequence reads: CAISRDRESGTEAFF. The CDR3 nucleotides are TGTGCCATCAGTCGGGACAGGGAAAGTGGCACTGAAGCTTTCTTT.

The gene calls are TRBV20-1 and TRBJ2-1; TRBD2 is a possible D gene (6 bases). Trimming left V 0 bases short and J 8 bases short, with 20 bases between. The germline gives CDR1 DFQATT, CDR2 SNEGSKA (reference sequence). This CDR3 comprises 16 residues. CDR3 DNA sequence: TGCAGTGCTAGAGATGGATATCGGGAGTGGCAGGATGAGCAGTTCTTC. Amino acid sequence: CSARDGYREWQDEQFF.

The rearrangement joins TRBV29-1 to TRBJ2-3; D ambiguous. The CDR3 spans 12 residues. Trimming pared 6 bases from V and 13 bases from J, leaving 20 bases between. Germline-derived CDR1 and CDR2 are SQVTM and ANQGSEA. The CDR3 is CSVLRGPFSKYF. The CDR3 nucleotides read TGCAGCGTCCTCCGTGGGCCCTTCTCCAAGTATTTT.

This clonotype was picked up one time. The chain employs TRBV7-2 and TRBJ2-1; perhaps TRBD2 as D (5 bases). The CDR3 is 19 amino acids. V shed 2 bases and J shed 5 bases, with 25 bases lying between them. Germline V gene data show CDR1 as SGHTA and CDR2 as FQGNSA. CDR3 sequence (DNA): TGTGCCAGCAGCTTACCAACGCACGACGCCGGCGGGCCGGACAATGAGCAGTTCTTC. This codes for CASSLPTHDAGGPDNEQFF.

Points on this clonotype: A much larger clonotype is one base distant, so this may be a read error. V gene TRBV20-1 combines with J gene TRBJ2-5; 7 positions match TRBD2. The J call may be wrong; the DNA end is better matched by TRBJ2-7. CDR1 is DFQATT and CDR2 is SNEGSKA in the germline V gene (reference sequence). CDR3 length equals 12 residues. In DNA, the CDR3 is TGCAATGCTAGCGGAACAGCCTACGAGCAGTACTTC. Translating gives CNASGTAYEQYF.

V and J are TRBV5-1 and TRBJ2-3; D is ambiguous. The CDR3 has 15 residues. Germline CDR1 and CDR2: SGHRS and YFSETQ. V was shortened by 4 bases and J by 2 bases, with 14 bases between the two germline ends. The CDR3 bases are TGCGCCAGCAGCCGTAATCTCGACTTCACAGATACGCAGTATTTT. This encodes CASSRNLDFTDTQYF.

This clonotype was detected only a few times. The chain carries TRBV18 and TRBJ2-3; TRBD2 is a possible D gene (5 bases). The germline V gene encodes CDR1 KGHSH and CDR2 LQKENI. This CDR3 contains 15 residues. Trimming left V 6 bases short and J 2 bases short, with 15 bases between. The DNA of the CDR3 is TGTGCCAGCTCCCGGAGGAACGGCAACACAGATACGCAGTATTTT. Translation gives CASSRRNGNTDTQYF. The full variable domain, its missing parts supplied by reference TRBV18 and TRBJ2-3, is NAGVMQNPRHLVRRRGQEARLRCSPMKGHSHVYWYRQLPEEGLKFMVYLQKENIIDESGMPKERFSAEFPKEGPSILRIQQVVRGDSAAYFCASSRRNGNTDTQYFGPGTRLTVL.

The V gene is TRBV28, the J gene TRBJ1-2, with a tentative D call TRBD1 (6 bases). Trimming pared 3 bases from V and 8 bases from J, leaving 22 bases between. CDR3 length: 16 residues. Germline V gene data show CDR1 as MDHEN and CDR2 as SYDVKM. The CDR3 coding sequence is TGTGCCAGCAGTTTTGATTTAAGGACAGCCAGGAAAGGCTACACCTTC. Protein: CASSFDLRTARKGYTF.

The chain uses TRBV5-1 and TRBJ2-5; D could derive from TRBD1 or TRBD2 (6 bases each). The CDR3 sequence is 15 residues long. CDR1 is SGHRS and CDR2 is YFSETQ in the germline V gene. Trimming cost V 1 base and J 5 bases, with 15 bases left between them. CDR3 in amino acids: CASSLRPGGGETQYF. The CDR3 DNA is TGCGCCAGCAGCTTGCGGCCCGGAGGGGGGGAGACCCAGTACTTC.

V gene TRBV25-1 combines with J gene TRBJ2-2; 13 bases match TRBD2. Germline assignment: CDR1 MGHDK and CDR2 SYGVNS. The CDR3 is 18 residues long. V trimming: 4 bases; J trimming: 4 bases; junction bases outside the gene matches: 9. The CDR3 coding sequence is TGTGCCAGCAGTGGTCCACTAGCGGGAGGGCAGGGCACCGGGGAGCTGTTTTTT. It codes for CASSGPLAGGQGTGELFF.

The chain employs TRBV10-3 and TRBJ2-1; 15 nucleotides line up with TRBD2. The CDR3 loop spans 16 amino acids. V lost 5 bases to trimming and J lost 6 bases; unmatched junction nucleotides: 5. Per the germline V gene, CDR1 is ENHRY and CDR2 is SYGVKD. This chain's CDR3 is CAISSSGLAGGNEQFF. CDR3 DNA sequence: TGTGCCATCAGTAGTTCGGGACTAGCGGGAGGCAATGAGCAGTTCTTC.

This rearrangement joins TRBV7-3 to TRBJ2-5; D is uncertain. The germline CDR1 and CDR2 sequences are SGHTA and FQGTGA. The CDR3 has 14 amino acids. V was trimmed by 3 bases and J by 11 bases, leaving 19 bases between them. DNA for the CDR3: TGTGCCAGCAGCTTGAATCCCCTAGGTGTTGAGCAGTACTTC. Translating it yields CASSLNPLGVEQYF.

The CDR3 bases are TGTGCCAGCAGCTTGGGCAGGGACATTCAGTACTTC. Translated: CASSLGRDIQYF. This rearrangement joins TRBV5-5 to TRBJ2-4, with D possibly TRBD1 on 5 matching bases. Germline V gives CDR1 SGHKS, CDR2 YYEKEE (reference sequence). Trimming shortened V by 0 bases and J by 8 bases, and 6 bases separated the two germline ends. The CDR3 is 12 residues long.

This rearrangement joins TRBV20-1 to TRBJ2-7; the D is unclear. Germline V gives CDR1 DFQATT, CDR2 SNEGSKA (reference sequence). V gave up 0 bases and J gave up 10 bases, with 19 bases separating them. The CDR3 extends over 14 amino acids. The chain's CDR3 is CSARDGYGQGTQYF. Here the CDR3 DNA reads TGCAGTGCTAGAGATGGTTACGGTCAAGGAACCCAGTACTTC.

The chain is built from TRBV28 and TRBJ2-7; D remains unclear. This CDR3 has 14 residues. V was shortened by 7 bases and J by 0 bases, with 13 bases between the two germline ends. Germline assignment: CDR1 MDHEN and CDR2 SYDVKM. The DNA for the CDR3 is TGTGCCAGCACGCGCAGCTCCTTCTCCTACGAGCAGTACTTC. Encoded protein: CASTRSSFSYEQYF.

Many counts were recorded for this clonotype. The CDR3 reads CATSDPQGPHNEQFF. The DNA of the CDR3 is TGTGCCACCAGTGACCCGCAGGGTCCGCACAATGAGCAGTTCTTC. The chain links TRBV24-1 to TRBJ2-1; D may be TRBD1 (5 bases). The germline V gene has CDR1 KGHDR and CDR2 SFDVKD. Between the trimmed V and J ends, which lost 4 bases and 5 bases, there was a span of 14 bases. This CDR3 is built from 15 residues.

This clonotype turned up a few times. The CDR3 loop reads CASSLSGQGGETQYF. CDR3 DNA sequence: TGTGCCAGCAGTTTATCGGGACAGGGCGGTGAGACCCAGTACTTC. This chain links TRBV28 with TRBJ2-5; 9 positions match TRBD1. The CDR3 contains 15 residues. Germline assignment: CDR1 MDHEN and CDR2 SYDVKM. V lost 1 base, J lost 5 bases, and 5 bases stayed unmatched.

The chain employs TRBV6-6 and TRBJ2-1; D could derive from TRBD1 or TRBD2 (5 bases each). Trimming pared 7 bases from V and 4 bases from J, leaving 20 bases between. From germline, CDR1 is MNHNY and CDR2 SVGAGI (reference sequence). This CDR3 is built from 16 residues. In nucleotides, the CDR3 is TGTGCCAGCACCACCTCGGAGAGGGGTGGTTACAATGAGCAGTTCTTC. Translation gives CASTTSERGGYNEQFF.

In its sample, this clonotype was seen many times. The chain couples TRBV7-3 to TRBJ1-1, with D unclear. This CDR3 region has 13 residues. With 1 base removed from V and 4 bases from J, the gap between germline ends came to 7 bases. CDR1 and CDR2 from the germline V gene are SGHTA and FQGTGA. The DNA of the CDR3 is TGTGCCAGCAGCTTAATGGGATTCACTGAAGCTTTCTTT. Translated: CASSLMGFTEAFF.